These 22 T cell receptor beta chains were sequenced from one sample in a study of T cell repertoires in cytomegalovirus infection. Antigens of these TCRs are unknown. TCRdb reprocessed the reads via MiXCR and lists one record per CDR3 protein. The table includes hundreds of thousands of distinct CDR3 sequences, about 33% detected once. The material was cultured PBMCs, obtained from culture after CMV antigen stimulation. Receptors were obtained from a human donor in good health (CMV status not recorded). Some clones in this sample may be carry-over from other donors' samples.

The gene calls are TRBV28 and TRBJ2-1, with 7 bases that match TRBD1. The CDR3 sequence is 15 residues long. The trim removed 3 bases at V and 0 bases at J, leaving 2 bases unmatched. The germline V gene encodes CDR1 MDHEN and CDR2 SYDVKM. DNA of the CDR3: TGTGCCAGCAGTTTCGACAGGGCCTCCTACAATGAGCAGTTCTTC. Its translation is CASSFDRASYNEQFF.

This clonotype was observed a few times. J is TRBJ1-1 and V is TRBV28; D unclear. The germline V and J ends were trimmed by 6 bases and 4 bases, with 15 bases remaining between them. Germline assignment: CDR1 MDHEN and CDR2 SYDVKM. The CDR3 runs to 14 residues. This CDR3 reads CASSRGGLATEAFF. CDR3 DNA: TGTGCCAGCAGCCGTGGAGGTCTCGCCACTGAAGCTTTCTTT.

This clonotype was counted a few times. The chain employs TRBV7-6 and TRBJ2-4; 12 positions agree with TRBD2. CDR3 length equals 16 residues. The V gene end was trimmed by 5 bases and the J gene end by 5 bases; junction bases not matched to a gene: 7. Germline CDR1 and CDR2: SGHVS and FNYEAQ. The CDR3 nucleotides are TGTGCCAGCAGCCTCGGACTAGCGGGAATCGAAAACATTCAGTACTTC. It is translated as CASSLGLAGIENIQYF.

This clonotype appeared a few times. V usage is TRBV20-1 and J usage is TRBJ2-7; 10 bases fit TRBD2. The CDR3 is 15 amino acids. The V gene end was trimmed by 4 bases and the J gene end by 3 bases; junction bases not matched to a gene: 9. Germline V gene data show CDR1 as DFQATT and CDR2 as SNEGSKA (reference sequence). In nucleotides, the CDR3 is TGCAGTGCTATCCACCTAGCGGGAGCCATCTACGAGCAGTACTTC. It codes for CSAIHLAGAIYEQYF.

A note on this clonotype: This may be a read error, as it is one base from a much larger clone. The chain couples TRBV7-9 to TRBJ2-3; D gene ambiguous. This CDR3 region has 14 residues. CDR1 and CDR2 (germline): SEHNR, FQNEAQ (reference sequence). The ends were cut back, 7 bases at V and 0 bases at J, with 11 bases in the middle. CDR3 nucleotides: TGTGCCAGCAATAGGGCGAAGAGCACAGATACGCAGTATTTT. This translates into CASNRAKSTDTQYF.

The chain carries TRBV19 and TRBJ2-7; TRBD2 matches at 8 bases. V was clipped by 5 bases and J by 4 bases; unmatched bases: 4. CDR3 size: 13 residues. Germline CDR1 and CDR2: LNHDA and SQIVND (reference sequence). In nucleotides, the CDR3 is TGTGCCAGTAGTCCGGGGGGGAGATACGAGCAGTACTTC. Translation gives CASSPGGRYEQYF.

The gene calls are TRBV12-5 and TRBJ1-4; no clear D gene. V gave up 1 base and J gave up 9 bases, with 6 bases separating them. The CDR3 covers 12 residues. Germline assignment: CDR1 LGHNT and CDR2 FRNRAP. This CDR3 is CASGLDEKKLFF. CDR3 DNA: TGTGCTAGTGGTTTGGATGAGAAAAAACTGTTTTTT.

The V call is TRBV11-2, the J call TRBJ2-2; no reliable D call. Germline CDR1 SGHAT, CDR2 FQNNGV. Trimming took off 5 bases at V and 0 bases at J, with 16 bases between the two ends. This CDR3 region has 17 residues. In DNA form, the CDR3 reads TGTGCCAGCAGCCCTTATGGACGGATTACGAACACCGGGGAGCTGTTTTTT. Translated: CASSPYGRITNTGELFF.

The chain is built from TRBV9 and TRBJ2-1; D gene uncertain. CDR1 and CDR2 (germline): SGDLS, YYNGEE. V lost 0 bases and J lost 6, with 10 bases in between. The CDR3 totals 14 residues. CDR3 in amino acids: CASSVEWQTNEQFF. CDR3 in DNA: TGTGCCAGCAGCGTAGAATGGCAGACCAATGAGCAGTTCTTC. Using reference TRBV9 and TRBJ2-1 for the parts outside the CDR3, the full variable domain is DSGVTQTPKHLITATGQRVTLRCSPRSGDLSVYWYQQSLDQGLQFLIQYYNGEERAKGNILERFSAQQFPDLHSELNLSSLELGDSALYFCASSVEWQTNEQFFGPGTRLTVL.

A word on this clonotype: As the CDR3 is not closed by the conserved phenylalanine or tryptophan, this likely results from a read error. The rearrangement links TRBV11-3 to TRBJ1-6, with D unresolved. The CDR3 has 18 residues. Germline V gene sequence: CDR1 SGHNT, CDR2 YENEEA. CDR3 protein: CVSSLDQSGSSYNSPLHC. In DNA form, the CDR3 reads TGTGTCAGCAGCTTAGATCAATCGGGGTCCTCCTATAATTCACCCCTCCACTGT.

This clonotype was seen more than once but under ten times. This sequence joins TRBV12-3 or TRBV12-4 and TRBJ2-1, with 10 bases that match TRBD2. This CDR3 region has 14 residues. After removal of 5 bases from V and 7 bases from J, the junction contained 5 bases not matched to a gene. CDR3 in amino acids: CASSKREGPNEQFF. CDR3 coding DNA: TGTGCCAGCAGTAAGCGGGAGGGCCCAAATGAGCAGTTCTTC.

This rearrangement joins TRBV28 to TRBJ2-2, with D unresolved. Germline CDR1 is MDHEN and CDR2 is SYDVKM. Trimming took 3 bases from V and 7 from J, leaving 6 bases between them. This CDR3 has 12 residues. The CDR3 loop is CASSFNVGELFF. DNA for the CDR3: TGTGCCAGCAGTTTTAATGTCGGGGAGCTGTTTTTT.

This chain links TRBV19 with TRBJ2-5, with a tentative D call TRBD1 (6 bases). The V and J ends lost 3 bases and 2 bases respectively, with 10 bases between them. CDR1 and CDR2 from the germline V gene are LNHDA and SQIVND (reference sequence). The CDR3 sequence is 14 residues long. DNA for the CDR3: TGTGCCAGTAGTATGGGGGCAGCACAAGAGACCCAGTACTTC. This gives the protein CASSMGAAQETQYF.

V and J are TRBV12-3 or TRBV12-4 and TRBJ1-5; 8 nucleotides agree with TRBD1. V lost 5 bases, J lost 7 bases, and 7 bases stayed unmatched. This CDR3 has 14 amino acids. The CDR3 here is CASSRQGIEQPQHF. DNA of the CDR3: TGTGCCAGCAGTAGACAGGGGATTGAACAGCCCCAGCATTTT.

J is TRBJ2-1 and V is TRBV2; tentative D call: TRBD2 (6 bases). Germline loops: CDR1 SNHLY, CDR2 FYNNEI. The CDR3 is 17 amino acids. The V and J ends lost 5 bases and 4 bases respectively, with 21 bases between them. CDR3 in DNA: TGTGCCAGCAGTTGGCAAGGGTATAGCGGTACATACAATGAGCAGTTCTTC. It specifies CASSWQGYSGTYNEQFF.

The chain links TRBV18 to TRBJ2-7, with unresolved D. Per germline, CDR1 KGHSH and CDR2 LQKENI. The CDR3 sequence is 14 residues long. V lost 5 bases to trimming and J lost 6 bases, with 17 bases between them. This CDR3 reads CASSSSMLRGEQYF. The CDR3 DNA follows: TGTGCCAGCTCATCGAGTATGCTACGTGGCGAGCAGTACTTC.

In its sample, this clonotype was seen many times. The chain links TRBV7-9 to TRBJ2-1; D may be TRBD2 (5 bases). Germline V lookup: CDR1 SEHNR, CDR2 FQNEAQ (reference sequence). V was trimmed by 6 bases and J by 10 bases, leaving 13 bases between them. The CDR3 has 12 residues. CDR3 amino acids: CASSPRGSEQFF. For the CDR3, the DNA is TGTGCCAGCAGTCCAAGAGGGTCCGAGCAGTTCTTC.

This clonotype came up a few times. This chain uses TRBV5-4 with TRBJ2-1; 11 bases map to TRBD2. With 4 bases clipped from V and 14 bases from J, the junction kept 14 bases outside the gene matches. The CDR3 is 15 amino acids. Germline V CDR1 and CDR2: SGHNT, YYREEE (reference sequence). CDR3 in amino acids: CASSRPGTSGTKEFF. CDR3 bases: TGTGCCAGCAGCCGTCCCGGGACTAGCGGTACAAAGGAGTTCTTC.

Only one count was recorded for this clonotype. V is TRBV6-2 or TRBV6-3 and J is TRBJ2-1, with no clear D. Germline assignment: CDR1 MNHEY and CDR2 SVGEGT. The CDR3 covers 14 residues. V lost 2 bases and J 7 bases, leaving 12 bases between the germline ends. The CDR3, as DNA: TGTGCCAGCAGTTACCCCTCCGTAGCAAATGAGCAGTTCTTC. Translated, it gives CASSYPSVANEQFF.

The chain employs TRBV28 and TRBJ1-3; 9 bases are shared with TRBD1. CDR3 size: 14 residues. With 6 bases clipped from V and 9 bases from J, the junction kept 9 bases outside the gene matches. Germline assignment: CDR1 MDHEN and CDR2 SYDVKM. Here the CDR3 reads CASSPGTGFITIYF. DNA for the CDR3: TGTGCCAGCAGCCCTGGGACAGGGTTCATCACCATATATTTT.

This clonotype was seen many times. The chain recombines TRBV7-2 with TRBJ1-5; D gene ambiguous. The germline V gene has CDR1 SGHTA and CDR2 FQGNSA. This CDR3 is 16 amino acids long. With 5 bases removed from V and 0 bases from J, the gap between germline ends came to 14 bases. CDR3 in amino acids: CASSPNPGSSNQPQHF. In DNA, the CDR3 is TGTGCCAGCAGCCCGAACCCGGGAAGTAGCAATCAGCCCCAGCATTTT.

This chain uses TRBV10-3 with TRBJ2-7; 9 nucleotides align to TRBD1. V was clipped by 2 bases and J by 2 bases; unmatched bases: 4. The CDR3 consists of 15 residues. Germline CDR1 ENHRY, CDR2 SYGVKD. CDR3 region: CAISEPGQGPYEQYF. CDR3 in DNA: TGTGCCATCAGTGAGCCGGGACAGGGACCCTACGAGCAGTACTTC.